Sequencing of this T cell receptor beta chain was carried out in a study of control samples from healthy donors and cancer patients. Here immunoSEQ multiplex PCR was the method, and the copy in TCRdb shows in-frame clones only, minus some. The sample shows approximately 130,000 clones, more than 70% of them seen only once. Germline CDR1 reads SGHTA; CDR2 reads FQGNSA. V was clipped by 1 base and J by 3 bases; unmatched bases: 5. This CDR3 region has 16 residues. This clone occurred once. The V call is TRBV7-2, the J call TRBJ2-5, with 10 bases fitting TRBD2. What was sequenced was blood. The origin of this receptor is a man aged 55 to 70 in good health. The CDR3 DNA sequence: TGTGCCAGCAGCTTAGAGCAAGCGGGGGGGAAAGAGACCCAGTACTTC. Protein sequence: CASSLEQAGGKETQYF.